These 25 T cell receptor beta chains originate from one sample sequenced in a study of cytomegalovirus exposure and HLA in healthy donors. The PCR used 60 Vbeta and 13 Jbeta primers. Some clones are missing from TCRdb's copy, which holds only in-frame ones; the method was immunoSEQ multiplex PCR. The table records 150,000 to 250,000 clones, 70% to 90% of them present only once. Sequencing was carried out using PBMCs. The source is a woman in her forties or fifties in good health and CMV-seronegative.

This clone was recorded once. The V call is TRBV7-3, the J call TRBJ2-7; 9 bases are shared with TRBD1. The length of the CDR3 is 15 residues. The germline gives CDR1 SGHTA, CDR2 FQGTGA. After removal of 5 bases from V and 2 bases from J, the junction contained 7 bases not matched to a gene. This CDR3 reads CASSIRQGGTYEQYF. CDR3 nucleotides: TGTGCCAGCAGCATCCGACAGGGGGGGACCTACGAGCAGTACTTC. Complete variable domain (other parts from reference TRBV7-3 and TRBJ2-7): GAGVSQTPSNKVTEKGKYVELRCDPISGHTALYWYRQSLGQGPEFLIYFQGTGAADDSGLPNDRFFAVRPEGSVSTLKIQRTERGDSAVYLCASSIRQGGTYEQYFGPGTRLTVT.

This clone was seen only a few times. V and J are TRBV6-1 and TRBJ2-2, with D perhaps matching TRBD1 (6 bases). Between the trimmed V and J ends, which lost 6 bases and 4 bases, there was a span of 15 bases. Germline loops: CDR1 MNHNS, CDR2 SASEGT. This CDR3 contains 15 residues. The CDR3 protein is CASRNREVGTGELFF. DNA of the CDR3: TGTGCCAGCAGGAACAGGGAAGTTGGCACCGGGGAGCTGTTTTTT.

This rearrangement joins TRBV28 to TRBJ2-3; TRBD2 agrees at 7 bases. V was clipped by 5 bases and J by 3 bases; unmatched bases: 8. Germline V gene lookup returns CDR1 MDHEN and CDR2 SYDVKM. This CDR3 comprises 15 residues. The CDR3 sequence: CASSRPGLRTDTQYF. In DNA, the CDR3 is TGTGCCAGCAGTCGTCCGGGACTACGAACAGATACGCAGTATTTT.

The chain employs TRBV19 and TRBJ2-2, with 7 bases lining up with TRBD1. The CDR3 covers 15 residues. Losses at the gene ends were 4 bases for V and 6 bases for J; bases not matched to a gene: 8. Germline V lookup: CDR1 LNHDA, CDR2 SQIVND (reference sequence). CDR3 nucleotides: TGTGCCAGTAGTACTGACAGGGAGACAGCCGGGGAGCTGTTTTTT. This translates into CASSTDRETAGELFF.

The V call is TRBV30, the J call TRBJ1-1; the D is unclear. Germline lookup yields CDR1 GTSNPN and CDR2 SVGIG (reference sequence). This CDR3 has 15 residues. The V end was cut by 2 bases, the J end by 1 base, with 14 bases between. The DNA for the CDR3 is TGTGCCTGGAGTACCCTAGGCTCCGGGAACACTGAAGCTTTCTTT. Its translation: CAWSTLGSGNTEAFF.

The chain couples TRBV5-1 to TRBJ2-1, with 10 nucleotides matching TRBD2. Trimming at V came to 2 bases and at J to 8 bases, leaving 10 bases not matched to a gene. CDR3 length: 16 residues. CDR1 and CDR2 (germline): SGHRS, YFSETQ. Written as DNA, the CDR3 is TGCGCCAGCAGCTTTACCCCTAGCGGGAGTAAGGATGAGCAGTTCTTC. Protein: CASSFTPSGSKDEQFF.

This chain joins TRBV28 and TRBJ1-2; a weak D match, TRBD1 (5 bases). V dropped 5 bases and J dropped 4 bases, with 14 bases sitting between them. The CDR3 has 14 residues. Germline CDR1 MDHEN, CDR2 SYDVKM. Here the CDR3 DNA reads TGTGCCAGCAGTCGCGGAGACAGCCGCTATGGCTACACCTTC. Translated, it gives CASSRGDSRYGYTF.

V gene TRBV5-4 combines with J gene TRBJ2-4, with a possible D match to TRBD2 (6 bases). V lost 7 bases and J 9 bases, leaving 14 bases between the germline ends. The CDR3 extends over 12 amino acids. Per germline, CDR1 SGHNT and CDR2 YYREEE (reference sequence). DNA of the CDR3: TGTGCCAGCGGAGGGGACTCTGTCATTCAGTACTTC. Encoded protein: CASGGDSVIQYF.

In this sample, this clone turned up once. The rearrangement links TRBV15 to TRBJ1-3; D possibly corresponds to TRBD1 (6 bases). Germline V gene data show CDR1 as LNHNV and CDR2 as YYDKDF (reference sequence). The CDR3 is 17 residues long. Between the trimmed V and J ends, which lost 0 bases and 0 bases, there was a span of 12 bases. CDR3 sequence reads: CATSRDRTAISGNTIYF. The CDR3 DNA is TGTGCCACCAGCAGAGATCGGACAGCCATCTCTGGAAACACCATATATTTT.

The rearrangement joins TRBV7-2 to TRBJ2-3; 10 bases line up with TRBD2. The ends lost 5 bases at V and 3 bases at J; junction bases unmatched: 8. Per germline, CDR1 SGHTA and CDR2 FQGNSA. The CDR3 is 16 residues long. This CDR3 reads CASSHEREGGTDTQYF. DNA of the CDR3: TGTGCCAGCAGCCACGAGCGGGAGGGCGGGACAGATACGCAGTATTTT.

The table lists this clone with a few counts. Here the CDR3 DNA reads TGTGCCACCAGCAGAGGGGACAGGGTGTCTTTGAAACCCCTAGCCAAAAACATTCAGTACTTC. Residues: CATSRGDRVSLKPLAKNIQYF. The genes are TRBV15 and TRBJ2-4; 9 bases are shared with TRBD1. CDR3 size: 21 residues. The junction had 16 bases not matched to a gene; V was cut back by 1 base and J by 0 bases. Looked up from germline, CDR1 is LNHNV and CDR2 is YYDKDF (reference sequence).

The V call is TRBV6-6, the J call TRBJ2-7; 9 nucleotides line up with TRBD1. Germline trimming cut 0 bases from V and 5 bases from J; bases unmatched to any gene: 2. Germline V gene lookup returns CDR1 MNHNY and CDR2 SVGAGI (reference sequence). This CDR3 spans 14 amino acids. The CDR3 nucleotides are TGTGCCAGCAGTTACTCGGGACAGGGAGACGAGCAGTACTTC. It is translated as CASSYSGQGDEQYF.

The genes are TRBV9 and TRBJ2-1; 8 bases match TRBD2. The CDR3 spans 14 residues. Germline CDR1 is SGDLS and CDR2 is YYNGEE. V lost 4 bases, J lost 2 bases, and 2 bases stayed unmatched. DNA for the CDR3: TGTGCCAGCAGCCATAGCGGGACCTACAATGAGCAGTTCTTC. Translation: CASSHSGTYNEQFF. Full variable domain (outside the CDR3, taken from reference TRBV9 and TRBJ2-1): DSGVTQTPKHLITATGQRVTLRCSPRSGDLSVYWYQQSLDQGLQFLIQYYNGEERAKGNILERFSAQQFPDLHSELNLSSLELGDSALYFCASSHSGTYNEQFFGPGTRLTVL.

V is TRBV30 and J is TRBJ1-2, with 10 nucleotides matching TRBD1. The CDR3 runs to 13 residues. Germline assignment: CDR1 GTSNPN and CDR2 SVGIG (reference sequence). The J segment lost 4 bases and the V segment lost 6 bases, leaving 5 bases of the junction unmatched. CDR3 amino acids: CACPGQGFYGYTF. CDR3 in DNA: TGTGCCTGTCCGGGACAGGGGTTCTATGGCTACACCTTC.

This rearrangement joins TRBV25-1 to TRBJ1-4; D is uncertain. This CDR3 comprises 13 residues. Trimming left V 3 bases short and J 9 bases short, with 11 bases between. Germline V gene data show CDR1 as MGHDK and CDR2 as SYGVNS. CDR3 DNA: TGTGCCAGCAGTGACAGGTCCTTGAAAAAACTGTTTTTT. This sequence encodes CASSDRSLKKLFF.

The rearrangement links TRBV10-3 to TRBJ2-7; 11 bases fit TRBD2. The CDR3 runs 13 residues. Germline V gene sequence: CDR1 ENHRY, CDR2 SYGVKD. Trimming cost V 3 bases and J 7 bases; bases outside gene matches: 2. This CDR3 is CAISDRTSGEQYF. CDR3 DNA sequence: TGTGCCATCAGTGATAGGACTAGCGGGGAGCAGTACTTC.

In regard to this clone: Other DNA sequences from this sample encode an identical CDR3 as well. V usage is TRBV28 and J usage is TRBJ2-7; 11 positions match TRBD2. Trimming at V came to 6 bases and at J to 3 bases, leaving 7 bases not matched to a gene. Germline assignment: CDR1 MDHEN and CDR2 SYDVKM. This CDR3 comprises 15 residues. CDR3 nucleotides: TGTGCCAGCAGCCCTGGGACTAGCGGTAGCTACGAGCAGTACTTC. Its translation: CASSPGTSGSYEQYF.

The gene calls are TRBV6-4 and TRBJ2-1; D perhaps matches TRBD2 (6 bases). Germline assignment: CDR1 MRHNA and CDR2 SNTAGT. This CDR3 is 14 amino acids long. Deletions cut 2 bases from V and 3 bases from J, with 8 bases between. The CDR3 loop is CASSDRGLYNEQFF. DNA for the CDR3: TGTGCCAGCAGTGACAGGGGACTCTACAATGAGCAGTTCTTC.

This clone was seen more than once but under ten times. The chain joins TRBV7-9 to TRBJ1-2; D not resolved. This CDR3 is 13 amino acids long. Trimming pared 5 bases from V and 4 bases from J, leaving 11 bases between. Germline lookup yields CDR1 SEHNR and CDR2 FQNEAQ (reference sequence). The CDR3 loop is CASSPGPPYGYTF. CDR3 sequence (DNA): TGTGCCAGCAGCCCAGGCCCCCCCTATGGCTACACCTTC.

The chain uses TRBV7-9 and TRBJ2-1; TRBD2 agrees at 9 bases. Germline V CDR1 and CDR2: SEHNR, FQNEAQ (reference sequence). V gave up 1 base and J gave up 8 bases; unmatched junction bases: 12. The CDR3 consists of 17 residues. The CDR3: CASSLERGGRAQDEQFF. The CDR3 bases are TGTGCCAGCAGCTTAGAACGGGGCGGGAGGGCCCAGGATGAGCAGTTCTTC.

The gene calls are TRBV21-1 and TRBJ1-2. TRBV21-1 is a listed pseudogene. The CDR3 extends over 15 amino acids. CDR3 DNA: TGTGCCAGCAGCAAAGAATTTAGGGAGAACTATGGCTACACCTTC. It yields the protein CASSKEFRENYGYTF.

Comments on this clone: Other DNA sequences of this sample code for an identical CDR3. This sequence joins TRBV28 and TRBJ2-7; a weak D match, TRBD1 (6 bases). Germline assignment: CDR1 MDHEN and CDR2 SYDVKM. This CDR3 spans 11 amino acids. Trimming left V 6 bases short and J 7 bases short, with 10 bases between. The CDR3 region is CASSLRGEQYF. CDR3 coding DNA: TGTGCCAGCAGCCTAAGGGGGGAGCAGTACTTC. The full variable domain, rest sourced from reference TRBV28 and TRBJ2-7, is DVKVTQSSRYLVKRTGEKVFLECVQDMDHENMFWYRQDPGLGLRLIYFSYDVKMKEKGDIPEGYSVSREKKERFSLILESASTNQTSMYLCASSLRGEQYFGPGTRLTVT.

The chain has TRBV27 and TRBJ2-7, with TRBD2 matching over 11 bases. Germline values: CDR1 MNHEY, CDR2 SMNVEV (reference sequence). Losses at the gene ends were 5 bases for V and 6 bases for J; bases not matched to a gene: 9. This CDR3 is 15 amino acids long. CDR3 in amino acids: CASSQIAGGPGEQYF. Written as DNA, the CDR3 is TGTGCCAGCAGTCAAATAGCGGGAGGGCCGGGCGAGCAGTACTTC.

This chain links TRBV7-2 with TRBJ1-2, with 7 nucleotides matching TRBD1. This CDR3 is built from 17 residues. Germline assignment: CDR1 SGHTA and CDR2 FQGNSA. The V and J ends lost 3 bases and 4 bases, in that order; junction bases with no gene match: 14. Here the CDR3 DNA reads TGTGCCAGCAGCTTGGCTTTAGGGGCAGGGGGTGGCTATGGCTACACCTTC. It encodes CASSLALGAGGGYGYTF.

This chain links TRBV15 with TRBJ2-1, with 11 bases lining up with TRBD2. The CDR3 totals 14 residues. Trimming removed 6 bases from V and 6 bases from J; junction bases left unmatched: 4. Germline V lookup: CDR1 LNHNV, CDR2 YYDKDF (reference sequence). The CDR3 DNA reads TGTGCCACCAGGAGACTAGCGGGAAGCAATGAGCAGTTCTTC. This codes for CATRRLAGSNEQFF. The full variable domain, rest sourced from reference TRBV15 and TRBJ2-1, is DAMVIQNPRYQVTQFGKPVTLSCSQTLNHNVMYWYQQKSSQAPKLLFHYYDKDFNNEADTPDNFQSRRPNTSFCFLDIRSPGLGDTAMYLCATRRLAGSNEQFFGPGTRLTVL.